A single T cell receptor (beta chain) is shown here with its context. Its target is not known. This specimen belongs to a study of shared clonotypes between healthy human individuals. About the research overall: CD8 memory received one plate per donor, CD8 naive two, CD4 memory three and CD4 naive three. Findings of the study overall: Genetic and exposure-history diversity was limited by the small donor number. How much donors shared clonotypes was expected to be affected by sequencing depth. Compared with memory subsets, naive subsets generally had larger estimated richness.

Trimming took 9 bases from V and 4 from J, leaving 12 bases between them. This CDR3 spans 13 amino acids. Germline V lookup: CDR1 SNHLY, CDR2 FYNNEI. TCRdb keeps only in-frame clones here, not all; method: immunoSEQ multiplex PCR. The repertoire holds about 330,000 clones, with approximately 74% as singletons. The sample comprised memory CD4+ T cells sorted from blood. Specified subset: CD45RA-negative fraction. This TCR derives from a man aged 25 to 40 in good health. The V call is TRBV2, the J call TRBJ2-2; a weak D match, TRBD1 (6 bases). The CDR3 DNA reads TGTGCCAGTCTCAGGGGATCCACCGGGGAGCTGTTTTTT. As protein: CASLRGSTGELFF. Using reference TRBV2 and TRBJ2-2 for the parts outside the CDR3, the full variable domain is EPEVTQTPSHQVTQMGQEVILRCVPISNHLYFYWYRQILGQKVEFLVSFYNNEISEKSEIFDDQFSVERPDGSNFTLKIRSTKLEDSAMYFCASLRGSTGELFFGEGSRLTVL.